This is a list of T cell receptor beta chains from one sample in a study of blood T cell repertoires in COVID-19. Sequenced by immunoSEQ multiplex PCR; TCRdb stores in-frame clones only, minus some. Among roughly 100,000 clones listed, roughly 87% were seen once. What was sequenced was peripheral blood. The receptor set was obtained from a human donor in a cohort sampled during active COVID-19. CDR3s leave out the opening cysteine and the closing phenylalanine or tryptophan. The order of the fields is J gene, V gene, CDR3 protein.

TRBJ2-7	TRBV27	ASSPSKGVYEQY
TRBJ2-1	TRBV9	ASSAVWETRANEQF
TRBJ2-7	TRBV4-1	ASSQARRGIDEQY
TRBJ2-7	TRBV11-2	ASSLEGTYEQY
TRBJ2-3	TRBV4-2	ASSQRRGASTDTQY
TRBJ2-1	TRBV5-6	ASSYGLASYNEQF
TRBJ2-1	TRBV19	ASSLAGGDWGNEQF
TRBJ1-1	TRBV18	ASSNPGAEAF
TRBJ2-3	TRBV24-1	ATSAVRDNTDTQY
TRBJ2-7	TRBV20-1	SANAPSEQY
TRBJ1-5	TRBV15	ATSRAGGHQPQH
TRBJ2-5	TRBV19	ASSITGSYETQY
TRBJ2-7	TRBV27	ASSQLGRSGLALVEQY
TRBJ1-1	TRBV7-8	ASSLYGQNTEAF
TRBJ2-2	TRBV24-1	ATSDFGSTETAGELF
TRBJ2-7	TRBV25-1	ASSEREGPYEQY
TRBJ1-1	TRBV3-1/TRBV3-2	ASSRDPRVTEAF
TRBJ2-1	TRBV6-4	ASSVRGGEYNEQF
TRBJ2-2	TRBV7-2	ASSPSRDRSRTGELF
TRBJ1-6	TRBV9	ASSVGAVGAQELNSPLH
TRBJ2-2	TRBV11-3	ASSSGVLNTGELF
TRBJ2-7	TRBV27	ASSSIGTGDYEQY
TRBJ2-1	TRBV24-1	ATSDPGGAEENEQF
TRBJ2-7	TRBV28	ASSLRGGEVRYEQY
TRBJ1-1	TRBV30	AWTTHRDGTEAF
TRBJ2-7	TRBV28	ASSLSSGQWAQY
TRBJ2-5	TRBV20-1	SARPIETQY
TRBJ2-1	TRBV21-1	ASSAHRGLINNEQF
TRBJ1-2	TRBV3-1/TRBV3-2	ASSPQGGGGKDYGYT
TRBJ2-7	TRBV30	AWSPGYEQY
TRBJ2-2	TRBV11-2	ASSLGGGTGELF
TRBJ2-7	TRBV6-6	ASSYAGGGSYEQY
TRBJ2-5	TRBV9	ASSVNSGQETQY
TRBJ2-7	TRBV2	ASSEELEYEQY
TRBJ2-1	TRBV3-1/TRBV3-2	ASRRLAGAFSLF
TRBJ1-5	TRBV27	ASSLSSGAGGGQPQH
TRBJ1-6	TRBV6-4	ASRTGNSPLH
TRBJ2-7	TRBV5-4	ASSSTGARDEQY
TRBJ2-2	TRBV6-5	ATLRDFSAGELF
TRBJ2-7	TRBV5-5	ASSLTGTSGGAAYEQY
TRBJ1-1	TRBV28	ASSPTRTGVNTEAF
TRBJ2-2	TRBV28	ASSLSPGGPSTGELF
TRBJ2-3	TRBV7-9	ASGRGGGSTDTQY
TRBJ2-1	TRBV29-1	SVEDPRNNEQF
TRBJ2-7	TRBV2	ASSEEGQETYEQY
TRBJ1-5	TRBV19	ASSRTGGSNQPQH
TRBJ1-5	TRBV18	ASSPSGGRPQH
TRBJ1-4	TRBV28	ASRGAGGREKLF
TRBJ1-6	TRBV5-1	ASSFSQNSPLH
TRBJ2-1	TRBV7-9	ASSSTQTGVLNNEQF
TRBJ2-7	TRBV28	ASKVTGVSYEQY
TRBJ1-2	TRBV27	ASSLTPEPPGQGYYGYT